This T cell receptor (beta chain) was retrieved from a study of T cell repertoires in aging, cancer and after chemotherapy. Background on the study: Donors were grouped into six age bands spanning 30 or younger through 70 or older. Around 10 million TCR reads were in the whole dataset.

Germline CDR1 and CDR2: MNHEY and SVGAGI. The germline V and J ends were trimmed by 2 bases and 1 base, with 15 bases remaining between them. The CDR3 consists of 16 residues. TRB rearrangements spanning V, D and J were amplified using mixed TRB-A/B primers. MiXCR, applied by TCRdb to the multiplex PCR reads, yields one record per CDR3 protein. The table includes several thousand distinct CDR3 sequences, 27% detected once. Amplification of TCR beta used genomic DNA extracted from peripheral blood. This clonotype rates as medium-sized. Its antigen is still unknown. Findings of the study overall: Rebound thymic output was suggested by rising median generation probability during chemotherapy in each cancer cohort.

The receptor's source is a human donor with a solid tumor. The J gene is TRBJ2-7, the V gene TRBV6-5, with D tentatively TRBD1 (6 bases). The specimen was blood. CDR3 amino acids: CASSYPRTDHSYEQYF. CDR3 DNA: TGTGCCAGCAGTTACCCGAGGACAGATCATTCCTACGAGCAGTACTTC.